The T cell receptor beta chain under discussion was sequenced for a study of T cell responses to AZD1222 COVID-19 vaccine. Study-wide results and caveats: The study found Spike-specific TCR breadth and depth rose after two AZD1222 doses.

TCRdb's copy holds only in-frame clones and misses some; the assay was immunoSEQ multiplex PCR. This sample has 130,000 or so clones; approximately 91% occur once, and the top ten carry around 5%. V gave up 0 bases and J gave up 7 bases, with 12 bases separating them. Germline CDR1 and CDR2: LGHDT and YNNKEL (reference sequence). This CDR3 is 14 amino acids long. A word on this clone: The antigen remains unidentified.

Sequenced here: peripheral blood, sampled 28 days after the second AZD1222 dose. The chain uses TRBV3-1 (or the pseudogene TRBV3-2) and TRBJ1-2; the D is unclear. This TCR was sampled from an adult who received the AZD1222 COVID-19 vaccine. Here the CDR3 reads CASSQDSWGGGYTF. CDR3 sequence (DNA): TGTGCCAGCAGCCAAGATAGTTGGGGAGGTGGCTACACCTTC.